These T cell receptor beta chains were read from a single sample in a study of blood T cells in healthy people across ages. TCRdb called the 5' RACE reads again in MiXCR, with one record for every CDR3 protein. The sample lists 800,000 to 1,000,000 distinct CDR3 sequences; roughly 50% were seen once. The sample taken for sequencing was blood. These receptors were taken from a young man in good health. Each CDR3 is given with its conserved first and last residue. The D gene is left open where the match is weak. Size is omitted from some rows. Given values are once, few, many or a class for expanded clones.

CDR3: CSASTGAHSGGLQETQYF
DNA: TGCAGCGCTTCGACAGGGGCTCATAGCGGGGGGCTTCAAGAGACCCAGTACTTC
V: TRBV29-1
J: TRBJ2-5
D: TRBD2
size: .

CDR3: CASSSDTAGYTF
DNA: TGTGCCAGCAGCTCTGACACGGCTGGCTACACCTTC
V: TRBV28
J: TRBJ1-2
D: .
size: .

CDR3: CSEVGHKNTEAFF
DNA: TGCAGTGAAGTTGGGCATAAGAACACTGAAGCTTTCTTT
V: TRBV20-1
J: TRBJ1-1
D: .
size: .

CDR3: CASKPTRGSYNSPLHF
DNA: TGTGCCAGCAAACCGACGAGGGGCTCCTATAATTCACCCCTCCACTTT
V: TRBV6-5
J: TRBJ1-6
D: .
size: .

CDR3: CASSQAPDRVMYEQYF
DNA: TGCGCCAGCAGCCAGGCCCCGGACAGGGTGATGTACGAGCAGTACTTC
V: TRBV4-1
J: TRBJ2-7
D: TRBD1
size: .

CDR3: CASSPRGLAGFDNEQFF
DNA: TGTGCCAGCAGCCCTAGAGGGTTAGCGGGGTTTGATAATGAGCAGTTCTTC
V: TRBV7-2
J: TRBJ2-1
D: TRBD2
size: .

CDR3: CASSQDLQSSGNTIYF
DNA: TGTGCCAGCAGCCAAGATCTACAGAGCTCTGGAAACACCATATATTTT
V: TRBV3-1
J: TRBJ1-3
D: .
size: .

CDR3: CSVVPVTVGTQYF
DNA: TGCAGCGTTGTTCCTGTGACAGTGGGGACCCAGTACTTC
V: TRBV29-1
J: TRBJ2-5
D: .
size: .

CDR3: CAWSVSGNQPQHF
DNA: TGTGCCTGGAGTGTATCGGGGAATCAGCCCCAGCATTTT
V: TRBV30
J: TRBJ1-5
D: .
size: .

CDR3: CSVESGIETQYF
DNA: TGCAGCGTTGAATCGGGGATCGAGACCCAGTACTTC
V: TRBV29-1
J: TRBJ2-5
D: .
size: few

CDR3: CASSPHAYEQYF
DNA: TGTGCCAGCAGCCCCCACGCCTACGAGCAGTACTTC
V: TRBV7-3
J: TRBJ2-7
D: .
size: few

CDR3: CASSLGLAGGRSSYNEQYF
DNA: TGTGCCAGCAGCCTCGGACTAGCGGGGGGCCGAAGCTCCTACAATGAGCAGTACTTC
V: TRBV12-3/TRBV12-4
J: TRBJ2-7
D: TRBD2
size: .

CDR3: CASSPSTAGNYGYTF
DNA: TGTGCCAGCAGCCCCTCAACCGCAGGGAACTATGGCTACACCTTC
V: TRBV11-2
J: TRBJ1-2
D: .
size: .

CDR3: CASSLQPADTQYF
DNA: TGTGCCAGCAGCTTACAACCGGCAGATACGCAGTATTTT
V: TRBV11-1
J: TRBJ2-3
D: .
size: .

CDR3: CASSQVVAAGNEQFF
DNA: TGCGCCAGCAGCCAAGTGGTAGCCGCGGGCAATGAGCAGTTCTTC
V: TRBV4-1
J: TRBJ2-1
D: .
size: .

CDR3: CASSLKPNYGYTF
DNA: TGTGCCAGCAGCTTGAAGCCTAACTATGGCTACACCTTC
V: TRBV2
J: TRBJ1-2
D: .
size: .

CDR3: CSARLAAASYNEQFF
DNA: TGCAGTGCTAGGTTGGCGGCCGCCTCCTACAATGAGCAGTTCTTC
V: TRBV20-1
J: TRBJ2-1
D: .
size: .

CDR3: CASSAGLGGETQFF
DNA: TGCGCCAGCAGCGCGGGACTAGGAGGGGAGACCCAGTTCTTC
V: TRBV5-1
J: TRBJ2-1
D: TRBD2
size: .

CDR3: CAGSLQGNTEAFF
DNA: TGTGCCGGCAGCTTACAGGGGAACACTGAAGCTTTCTTT
V: TRBV7-2
J: TRBJ1-1
D: .
size: .

CDR3: CASSVNTDGYNEQFF
DNA: TGCGCCAGCAGCGTGAATACGGACGGTTACAATGAGCAGTTCTTC
V: TRBV5-1
J: TRBJ2-1
D: .
size: few

CDR3: CASSTLQGLNQPQHF
DNA: TGTGCCAGCAGTACCTTACAGGGGTTAAATCAGCCCCAGCATTTT
V: TRBV28
J: TRBJ1-5
D: TRBD1
size: .

CDR3: CSASREIPFTDTQYF
DNA: TGCAGTGCTAGCAGGGAAATCCCCTTCACAGATACGCAGTATTTT
V: TRBV20-1
J: TRBJ2-3
D: .
size: few

CDR3: CATSDLKGGIYNEQFF
DNA: TGTGCCACCAGTGATTTGAAGGGGGGCATTTACAATGAGCAGTTCTTC
V: TRBV24-1
J: TRBJ2-1
D: .
size: .

CDR3: CASSVRAARTDTQYF
DNA: TGTGCCAGCAGCGTCCGCGCAGCGCGCACAGATACGCAGTATTTT
V: TRBV9
J: TRBJ2-3
D: .
size: .

CDR3: CASSWEDGSNQPQHF
DNA: TGTGCCAGCAGCTGGGAGGACGGTAGCAATCAGCCCCAGCATTTT
V: TRBV7-2
J: TRBJ1-5
D: .
size: few

CDR3: CASSLAPQGANIQYF
DNA: TGCGCCAGCAGCTTGGCCCCTCAGGGGGCAAACATTCAGTACTTC
V: TRBV5-1
J: TRBJ2-4
D: TRBD1
size: few

CDR3: CASRPPGQVLGEQYF
DNA: TGTGCCAGCAGGCCCCCGGGACAGGTCCTCGGCGAGCAGTACTTC
V: TRBV6-2/TRBV6-3
J: TRBJ2-7
D: TRBD1
size: .

CDR3: CASNLDSTGVRNTEAFF
DNA: TGTGCCAGCAACTTAGATAGCACAGGGGTTCGGAACACTGAAGCTTTCTTT
V: TRBV11-2
J: TRBJ1-1
D: TRBD1
size: .

CDR3: CASSYRDRQYF
DNA: TGTGCCAGCAGTTACCGGGACAGGCAGTACTTC
V: TRBV5-6
J: TRBJ2-4
D: TRBD1
size: .

CDR3: CASSSWKGGLDNYNEQFF
DNA: TGCGCCAGCAGCTCTTGGAAGGGGGGACTTGACAACTACAATGAGCAGTTCTTC
V: TRBV5-1
J: TRBJ2-1
D: .
size: .

CDR3: CASRVRGANTGELFF
DNA: TGTGCCAGCAGAGTTAGGGGGGCGAACACCGGGGAGCTGTTTTTT
V: TRBV6-6
J: TRBJ2-2
D: .
size: .

CDR3: CASSVGGTGTEAFF
DNA: TGTGCCAGCAGCGTAGGGGGTACCGGCACTGAAGCTTTCTTT
V: TRBV9
J: TRBJ1-1
D: .
size: .

CDR3: CASSSARGEDTQYF
DNA: TGTGCCAGCAGTTCGGCCAGGGGGGAAGATACGCAGTATTTT
V: TRBV28
J: TRBJ2-3
D: .
size: .

CDR3: CASSYRTGETEAFF
DNA: TGTGCCAGCAGTTACCGGACAGGGGAAACTGAAGCTTTCTTT
V: TRBV6-5
J: TRBJ1-1
D: TRBD1
size: .

CDR3: CASSALMMGTDTQYF
DNA: TGTGCCAGCAGCGCCTTGATGATGGGTACAGATACGCAGTATTTT
V: TRBV9
J: TRBJ2-3
D: .
size: few

CDR3: CASSLVGSTSEQYF
DNA: TGCGCCAGCAGCTTAGTTGGCAGTACCTCCGAGCAGTACTTC
V: TRBV5-1
J: TRBJ2-7
D: .
size: .

CDR3: CASGGVSYNEQFF
DNA: TGTGCCAGCGGAGGTGTTTCCTACAATGAGCAGTTCTTC
V: TRBV9
J: TRBJ2-1
D: .
size: few

CDR3: CSALETSRLNEQFF
DNA: TGCAGTGCTTTGGAGACTAGCCGCCTGAATGAGCAGTTCTTC
V: TRBV20-1
J: TRBJ2-1
D: TRBD2
size: .

CDR3: CSVGRGSGRGETQYF
DNA: TGCAGCGTTGGTCGTGGTAGCGGGAGAGGGGAGACCCAGTACTTC
V: TRBV29-1
J: TRBJ2-5
D: TRBD2
size: .

CDR3: CASSHIEPGQGHEQYF
DNA: TGCGCCAGCAGTCACATAGAACCAGGACAGGGCCACGAGCAGTACTTC
V: TRBV5-1
J: TRBJ2-7
D: TRBD1
size: .

CDR3: CATSRDDRTSGYSF
DNA: TGTGCCACCAGCAGAGATGACAGGACAAGTGGCTACTCCTTC
V: TRBV15
J: TRBJ1-2
D: .
size: .

CDR3: CASSQDPGTSGIGTQYF
DNA: TGCGCCAGCAGCCAAGATCCGGGGACTAGCGGTATAGGTACGCAGTATTTT
V: TRBV4-1
J: TRBJ2-3
D: TRBD2
size: few

CDR3: CASSLVLGDTQYF
DNA: TGCGCCAGCAGCTTGGTTTTAGGAGATACGCAGTATTTT
V: TRBV5-1
J: TRBJ2-3
D: .
size: .

CDR3: CASTESNGEKLFF
DNA: TGTGCCAGCACCGAAAGTAACGGTGAAAAACTGTTTTTT
V: TRBV25-1
J: TRBJ1-4
D: .
size: .

CDR3: CASSLQRNYEQYF
DNA: TGTGCCAGCAGCTTACAGCGGAATTACGAGCAGTACTTC
V: TRBV7-2
J: TRBJ2-7
D: .
size: .

CDR3: CATSDSDRGIQPQHF
DNA: TGTGCCACCAGTGACTCCGACAGGGGCATACAGCCCCAGCATTTT
V: TRBV24-1
J: TRBJ1-5
D: TRBD1
size: .

CDR3: CASSLTGVETQYF
DNA: TGTGCCAGCAGCTTAACAGGGGTGGAGACCCAGTACTTC
V: TRBV7-6
J: TRBJ2-5
D: TRBD1
size: .

CDR3: CASSNTGTSGEQFF
DNA: TGTGCCAGCAGCAACACCGGGACCTCGGGTGAGCAGTTCTTC
V: TRBV6-1
J: TRBJ2-1
D: .
size: .

CDR3: CASRQEKNEQFF
DNA: TGTGCCAGCAGACAAGAGAAAAATGAGCAGTTCTTC
V: TRBV6-1
J: TRBJ2-1
D: .
size: .

CDR3: CASSWGDRDGYEQYF
DNA: TGCGCCAGCAGCTGGGGGGACAGGGACGGCTACGAGCAGTACTTC
V: TRBV5-1
J: TRBJ2-7
D: TRBD1
size: .

CDR3: CASAQGESYEQYF
DNA: TGTGCCAGCGCACAGGGGGAGTCCTACGAGCAGTACTTC
V: TRBV7-8
J: TRBJ2-7
D: TRBD1
size: .

CDR3: CASGDRDSPYEQYF
DNA: TGTGCCAGCGGCGACCGGGACAGTCCCTACGAGCAGTACTTC
V: TRBV7-9
J: TRBJ2-7
D: TRBD1
size: .

CDR3: CASSEVGDYNSYEQYF
DNA: TGTGCCAGCAGTGAAGTGGGTGACTACAACTCCTACGAGCAGTACTTC
V: TRBV6-1
J: TRBJ2-7
D: .
size: .

CDR3: CASSSSGVTDTQYF
DNA: TGTGCCAGCAGTTCTAGCGGGGTGACAGATACGCAGTATTTT
V: TRBV7-2
J: TRBJ2-3
D: TRBD2
size: .